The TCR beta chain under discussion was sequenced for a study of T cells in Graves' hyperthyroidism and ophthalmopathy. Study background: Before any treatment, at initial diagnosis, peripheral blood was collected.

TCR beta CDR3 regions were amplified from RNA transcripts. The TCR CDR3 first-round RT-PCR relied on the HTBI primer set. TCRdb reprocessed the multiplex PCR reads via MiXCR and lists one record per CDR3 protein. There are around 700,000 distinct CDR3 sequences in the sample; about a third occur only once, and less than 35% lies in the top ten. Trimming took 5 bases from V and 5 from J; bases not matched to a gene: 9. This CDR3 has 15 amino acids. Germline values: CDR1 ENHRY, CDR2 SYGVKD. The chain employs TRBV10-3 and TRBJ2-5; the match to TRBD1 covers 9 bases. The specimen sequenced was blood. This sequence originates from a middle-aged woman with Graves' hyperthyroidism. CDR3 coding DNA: TGTGCCATCAGTCGGCCGACAGGGGGGTGGGAGACCCAGTACTTC. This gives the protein CAISRPTGGWETQYF.